What follows are 5 T cell receptor beta chains derived from one specimen sequenced in a study of OX40 agonist ivuxolimab in advanced cancers. Libraries were prepared by immunoSEQ multiplex PCR; TCRdb keeps only in-frame clonotypes and omits some of them. The sample comprises tens of thousands of clones, roughly nine tenths of which are singletons, and around 0.31% rests with the top ten. Sequenced here: CD4+ or CD8+ T cells sorted from blood, sampled in a trial of the OX40 agonist ivuxolimab. These receptors came from an adult with an advanced solid tumor such as melanoma, head and neck, liver or kidney cancer.

This rearrangement joins TRBV6-1 to TRBJ2-4, with 9 bases identical to TRBD2. Trimming at V came to 0 bases and at J to 1 base, leaving 10 bases not matched to a gene. CDR1 MNHNS and CDR2 SASEGT come from the germline V gene. The CDR3 runs 19 residues. CDR3 in amino acids: CASSEAAPPSGIAKNIQYF. For the CDR3, the DNA is TGTGCCAGCAGTGAAGCGGCCCCGCCTAGCGGGATCGCCAAAAACATTCAGTACTTC.

The chain carries TRBV5-1 and TRBJ2-2; TRBD2 matches at 7 bases. The CDR3 is 17 residues long. V shed 0 bases, J shed 2 bases, and the junction held 7 bases outside the gene matches. Germline lookup yields CDR1 SGHRS and CDR2 YFSETQ. This CDR3 is CASSLALSGVNTGELFF. DNA for the CDR3: TGCGCCAGCAGCTTGGCCCTGAGCGGGGTAAACACCGGGGAGCTGTTTTTT.

V gene TRBV5-1 combines with J gene TRBJ2-5; D may be TRBD1 (5 bases). Looked up from germline, CDR1 is SGHRS and CDR2 is YFSETQ. V lost 4 bases and J 5 bases, leaving 21 bases between the germline ends. The CDR3 is made up of 16 amino acids. The CDR3 nucleotides read TGCGCCAGCAGCGACTCTAGGGGCGGCCTAGGGGAGACCCAGTACTTC. Protein sequence: CASSDSRGGLGETQYF.

This chain uses TRBV30 with TRBJ1-3, with D unresolved. Germline CDR1 is GTSNPN and CDR2 is SVGIG (reference sequence). CDR3 size: 16 residues. Trimming pared 1 base from V and 2 bases from J, leaving 15 bases between. The CDR3 region is CAWSGEDAWAGNTIYF. DNA of the CDR3: TGTGCCTGGAGTGGAGAAGACGCGTGGGCTGGAAACACCATATATTTT.

The chain combines TRBV7-2 with TRBJ2-1; 8 bases agree with TRBD2. Losses at the gene ends were 0 bases for V and 15 bases for J; bases not matched to a gene: 4. The CDR3 contains 12 residues. Germline values: CDR1 SGHTA, CDR2 FQGNSA. The CDR3 loop is CASSLAPGLVFF. The CDR3 coding sequence is TGTGCCAGCAGCTTAGCCCCGGGACTAGTGTTCTTC.